This is a list of T cell receptor beta chains from one sample in a study of T cell changes during pregnancy in multiple sclerosis. Method: immunoSEQ multiplex PCR; TCRdb's copy keeps in-frame clones and lacks some. The data show tens of thousands of clones, over 90% seen once. The specimen comprised peripheral blood, sampled in the third trimester of pregnancy. These receptors all stem from a female donor with multiple sclerosis, enrolled in a pregnancy study. Each CDR3 is given with its conserved first and last residue. The D gene is left open where the match is weak. Clone size is not always given. Where it is, it says once, few, many or a class for expanded clones.

NA	TRBV7-9	TRBJ2-7	NA	TGTGCCAGCAGCTTAGCGGCGCCAGCGCGCTCCTACGAGCAGTACTTC	CASSLAAPARSYEQYF
NA	TRBV29-1	TRBJ1-1	TRBD1	TGCAGCGTGACAGGGGGGAACACTGAAGCTTTCTTT	CSVTGGNTEAFF
once	TRBV2	TRBJ2-1	TRBD2	TGTGCCAGCAGGATGATAGCGGGGGGGACGATGGGGCAGTTCTTC	CASRMIAGGTMGQFF
NA	TRBV9	TRBJ2-6	TRBD1	TGTGCCAGCAGCGTGGGGACAGGAGCCGCCTCTTACGCCAACGTCCTGACTTTC	CASSVGTGAASYANVLTF
NA	TRBV2	TRBJ2-5	NA	TGTGCCAGCAGGAGGGACACGGAGACCCAGTACTTC	CASRRDTETQYF
NA	TRBV5-1	TRBJ2-3	TRBD1	TGCGCCAGCAAGGGACAGCTCACAGATACGCAGTATTTT	CASKGQLTDTQYF
NA	TRBV9	TRBJ1-1	NA	TGTGCCAGCAGCGTAGACCCCGGTTGGAGTTGGGGCACAGGGGAAGCTTTCTTT	CASSVDPGWSWGTGEAFF
NA	TRBV6-5	TRBJ2-7	NA	TGTGCCAGCAGGCTGGAGGGACTGACAGCGAGCGAGCAGTACTTC	CASRLEGLTASEQYF
NA	TRBV15	TRBJ2-7	NA	TGTGCCACCAGCAGAGGAGGGGGGGCTACCTACGAGCAGTACTTC	CATSRGGGATYEQYF
NA	TRBV5-1	TRBJ1-1	NA	TGCGCCAGCCGGGGGGATGGGCCGCAAGCTTTCTTT	CASRGDGPQAFF
few	TRBV10-2	TRBJ2-1	TRBD1	TGCGCCAGCAGGGGAACAGGGGGAAAGTTCTCCTACAATGAGCAGTTCTTC	CASRGTGGKFSYNEQFF